This section outlines one T cell receptor beta chain sequence together with its context. Its antigen remains unidentified. The data were obtained in a study of beta chain features in type 1 diabetes. Study in general: Regarding age, gender and cell yields, patients proved similar to healthy donors. All samples together contributed 100 million to 120 million sorted cells for examination.

Reverse transcribing all isolated RNA meant expressed TCRB transcripts were sequenced. TCRdb's copy holds only in-frame clones and misses some; the assay was immunoSEQ multiplex PCR. Here the sample spans around 600,000 clones, around 12% being singletons. Study results and caveats: People with Type 1 diabetes carried modestly yet significantly shorter TCRB CDR3s in all four CD4+ subsets. Fewer junction insertions and more nucleotide deletions appeared in type 1 diabetes patients.

Trimming cost V 3 bases and J 6 bases; bases outside gene matches: 6. Germline CDR1 reads SNHLY; CDR2 reads FYNNEI. This CDR3 is 15 amino acids long. The source is a man aged 25-45 years with type 1 diabetes. The chain carries TRBV2 and TRBJ2-1; 9 positions match TRBD2. Sequencing was performed on naive CD4+ T cells from blood. The CDR3 region is CASSELPAGGNEQFF. The DNA for the CDR3 is TGTGCCAGCAGTGAGCTACCAGCGGGGGGCAATGAGCAGTTCTTC.